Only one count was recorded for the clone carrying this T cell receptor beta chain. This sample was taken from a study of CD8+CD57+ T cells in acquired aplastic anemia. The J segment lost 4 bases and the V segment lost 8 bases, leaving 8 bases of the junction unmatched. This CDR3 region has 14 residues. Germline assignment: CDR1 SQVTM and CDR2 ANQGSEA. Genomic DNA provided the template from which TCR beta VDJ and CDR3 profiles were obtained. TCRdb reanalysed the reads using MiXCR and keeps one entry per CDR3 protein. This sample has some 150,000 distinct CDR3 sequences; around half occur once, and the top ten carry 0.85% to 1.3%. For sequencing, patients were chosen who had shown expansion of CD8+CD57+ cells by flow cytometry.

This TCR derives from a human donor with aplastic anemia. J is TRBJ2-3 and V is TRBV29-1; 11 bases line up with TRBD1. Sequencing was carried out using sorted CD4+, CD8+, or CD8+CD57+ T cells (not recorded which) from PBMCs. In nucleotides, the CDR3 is TGCAGCTGTGGCGGGACAGGGGGATCAGATACGCAGTATTTT. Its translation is CSCGGTGGSDTQYF.